Sequencing of this TCR beta chain was carried out in a study of blood T cell repertoires in COVID-19. Study background: Sample material is recorded as cDNA or gDNA derived from T cells, B-cell-depleted T cells, or PBMCs.

V was trimmed by 1 base and J by 5 bases, leaving 12 bases between them. The germline V gene has CDR1 LNHDA and CDR2 SQIVND (reference sequence). The CDR3 loop spans 15 amino acids. Clones were read by immunoSEQ multiplex PCR, and TCRdb kept only the in-frame ones, dropping some. The repertoire includes a few hundred thousand clones, around 83% of them detected once, and 5% to 8% sits in the top ten. The gene calls are TRBV19 and TRBJ1-5; TRBD1 is a possible D gene (5 bases). The source material was PBMCs or T cells enriched from blood (not recorded which). The sequence was obtained from a woman aged 45-65 years who had been exposed to COVID-19. The DNA of the CDR3 is TGTGCCAGTAGTATAGTCGACAGCACTTATCAGCCCCAGCATTTT. Its translation is CASSIVDSTYQPQHF.